This T cell receptor beta chain was retrieved from a study of human T cells and chemical hapten exposure. Study-wide background: Patients' scalps got diphenylcyclopropenone weekly throughout the roughly 25-week study.

In this sample, this clonotype turned up many times. Time point described: pre-sensitization, week 0. Noted treatment: therapeutic diphenylcyclopropenone sensitization with weekly scalp DPC. At every patch-test visit, blood was drawn before the patch test was applied. Those who donated were patients with alopecia, 18 to 70 years of age, and suitable for DPC. Whole blood that had not been fractionated was the source of extracted total RNA. Using its own MiXCR run on the RACE reads, TCRdb lists one record per CDR3 protein. Of about 180,000 distinct CDR3 sequences in the sample, around 30% were seen once. Trimming pared 1 base from V and 2 bases from J, leaving 8 bases between. The CDR3 covers 14 residues. The germline V gene encodes CDR1 ENHRY and CDR2 SYGVKD.

The sample consisted of whole blood, taken in connection with sensitization to the hapten diphenylcyclopropenone (DPC). The sequence was collected from a woman in her 30s with alopecia areata. Some clones in this sample may be carry-over from other donors' samples. The chain couples TRBV10-3 to TRBJ1-2; D remains ambiguous. DNA for the CDR3: TGTGCCATCAGTGAGTTTCGGCACAACTATGGCTACACCTTC. Translated, it gives CAISEFRHNYGYTF.